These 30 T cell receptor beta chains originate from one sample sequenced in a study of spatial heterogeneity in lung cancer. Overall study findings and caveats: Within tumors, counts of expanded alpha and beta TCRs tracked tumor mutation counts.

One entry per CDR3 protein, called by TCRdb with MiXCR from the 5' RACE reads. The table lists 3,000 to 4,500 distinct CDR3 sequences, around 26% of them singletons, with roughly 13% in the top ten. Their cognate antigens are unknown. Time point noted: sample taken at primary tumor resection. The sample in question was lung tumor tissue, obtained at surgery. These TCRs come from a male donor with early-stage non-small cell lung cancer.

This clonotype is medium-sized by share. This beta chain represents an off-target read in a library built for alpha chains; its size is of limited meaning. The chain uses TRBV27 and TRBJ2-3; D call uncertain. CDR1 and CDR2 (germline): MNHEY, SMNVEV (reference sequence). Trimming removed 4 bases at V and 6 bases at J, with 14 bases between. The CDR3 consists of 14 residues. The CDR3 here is CASSWGPASDTQYF. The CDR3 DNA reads TGTGCCAGCAGTTGGGGTCCGGCCTCGGATACGCAGTATTTT.

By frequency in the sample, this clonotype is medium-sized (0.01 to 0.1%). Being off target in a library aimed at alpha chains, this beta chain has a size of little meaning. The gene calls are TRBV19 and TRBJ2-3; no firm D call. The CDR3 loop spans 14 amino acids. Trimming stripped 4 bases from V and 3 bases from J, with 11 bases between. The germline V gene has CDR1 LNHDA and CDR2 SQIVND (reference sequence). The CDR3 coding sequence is TGTGCCAGTAGTAGCTTAGCTGGTACAGATACGCAGTATTTT. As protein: CASSSLAGTDTQYF.

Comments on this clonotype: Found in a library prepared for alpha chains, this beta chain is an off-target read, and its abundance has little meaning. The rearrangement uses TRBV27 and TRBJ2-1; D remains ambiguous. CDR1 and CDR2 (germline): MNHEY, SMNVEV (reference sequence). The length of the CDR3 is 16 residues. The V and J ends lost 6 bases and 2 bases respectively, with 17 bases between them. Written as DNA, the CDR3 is TGTGCCAGCAGCTACACGCGACATGGCCCCTACAATGAGCAGTTCTTC. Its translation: CASSYTRHGPYNEQFF.

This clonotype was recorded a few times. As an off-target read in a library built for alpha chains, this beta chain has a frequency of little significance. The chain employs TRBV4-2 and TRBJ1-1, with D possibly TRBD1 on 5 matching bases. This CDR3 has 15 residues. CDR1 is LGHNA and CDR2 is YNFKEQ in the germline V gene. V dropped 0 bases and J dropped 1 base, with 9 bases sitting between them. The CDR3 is CASSQEQAKNTEAFF. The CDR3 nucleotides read TGTGCCAGCAGCCAAGAACAGGCGAAGAACACTGAAGCTTTCTTT.

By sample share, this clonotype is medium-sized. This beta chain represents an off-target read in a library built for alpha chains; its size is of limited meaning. The CDR3 loop is CASSEGRGGRDTGELFF. The CDR3 DNA follows: TGTGCCAGCAGTGAAGGTCGTGGGGGGAGGGACACCGGGGAGCTGTTTTTT. The chain joins TRBV6-1 to TRBJ2-2; 7 nucleotides match TRBD2. Germline CDR1 MNHNS, CDR2 SASEGT. The trim removed 1 base at V and 3 bases at J, leaving 8 bases unmatched. The length of the CDR3 is 17 residues.

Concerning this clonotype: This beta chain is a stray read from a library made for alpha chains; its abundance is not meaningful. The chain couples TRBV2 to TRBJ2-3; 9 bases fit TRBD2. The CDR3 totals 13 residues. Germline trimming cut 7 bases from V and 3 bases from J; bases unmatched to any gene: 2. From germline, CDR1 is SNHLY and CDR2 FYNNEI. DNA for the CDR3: TGTGCCAGCACTAGCGGGACAACAGATACGCAGTATTTT. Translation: CASTSGTTDTQYF. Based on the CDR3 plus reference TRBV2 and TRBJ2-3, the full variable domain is EPEVTQTPSHQVTQMGQEVILRCVPISNHLYFYWYRQILGQKVEFLVSFYNNEISEKSEIFDDQFSVERPDGSNFTLKIRSTKLEDSAMYFCASTSGTTDTQYFGPGTRLTVL.

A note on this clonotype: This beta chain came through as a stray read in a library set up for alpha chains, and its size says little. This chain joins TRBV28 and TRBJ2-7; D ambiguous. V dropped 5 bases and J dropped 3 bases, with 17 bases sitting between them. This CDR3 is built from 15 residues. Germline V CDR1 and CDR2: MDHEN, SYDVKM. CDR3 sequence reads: CASSLLVLGYYEQYF. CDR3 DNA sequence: TGTGCCAGCAGTCTACTGGTTCTGGGATACTACGAGCAGTACTTC.

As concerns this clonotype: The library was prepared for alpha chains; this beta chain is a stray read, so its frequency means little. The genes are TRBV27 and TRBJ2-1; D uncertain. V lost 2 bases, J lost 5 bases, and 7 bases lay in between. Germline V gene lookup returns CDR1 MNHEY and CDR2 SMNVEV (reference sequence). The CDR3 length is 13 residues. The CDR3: CASSLRANNEQFF. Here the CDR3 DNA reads TGTGCCAGCAGTTTACGCGCTAACAATGAGCAGTTCTTC.

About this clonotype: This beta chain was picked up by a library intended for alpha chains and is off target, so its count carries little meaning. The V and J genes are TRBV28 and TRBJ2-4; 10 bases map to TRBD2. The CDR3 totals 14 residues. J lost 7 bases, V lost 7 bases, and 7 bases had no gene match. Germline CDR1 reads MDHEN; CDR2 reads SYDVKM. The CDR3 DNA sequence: TGTGCCAGCACCCTAGCGGGAGTTCGGAACATTCAGTACTTC. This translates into CASTLAGVRNIQYF.

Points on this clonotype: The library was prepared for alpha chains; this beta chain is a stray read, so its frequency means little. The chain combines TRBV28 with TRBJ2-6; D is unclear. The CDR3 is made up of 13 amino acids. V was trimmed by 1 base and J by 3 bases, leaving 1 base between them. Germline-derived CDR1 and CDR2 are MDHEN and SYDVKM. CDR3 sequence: CASSLFGANVLTF. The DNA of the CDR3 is TGTGCCAGCAGTTTATTTGGGGCCAACGTCCTGACTTTC.

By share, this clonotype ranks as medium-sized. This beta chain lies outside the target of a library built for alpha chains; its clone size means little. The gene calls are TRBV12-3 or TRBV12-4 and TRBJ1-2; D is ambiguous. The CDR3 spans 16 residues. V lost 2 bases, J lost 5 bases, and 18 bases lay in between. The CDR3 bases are TGTGCCAGCAGTTTACCCCACGGAATCAGGTCTTATGGCTACACCTTC. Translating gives CASSLPHGIRSYGYTF.

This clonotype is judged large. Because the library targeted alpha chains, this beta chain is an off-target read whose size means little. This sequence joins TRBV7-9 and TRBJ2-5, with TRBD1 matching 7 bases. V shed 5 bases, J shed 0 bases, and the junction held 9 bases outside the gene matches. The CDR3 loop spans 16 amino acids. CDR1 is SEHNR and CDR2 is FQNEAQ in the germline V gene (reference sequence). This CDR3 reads CASSPPTGMYQETQYF. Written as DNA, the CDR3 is TGTGCCAGCAGCCCCCCGACAGGGATGTACCAAGAGACCCAGTACTTC.

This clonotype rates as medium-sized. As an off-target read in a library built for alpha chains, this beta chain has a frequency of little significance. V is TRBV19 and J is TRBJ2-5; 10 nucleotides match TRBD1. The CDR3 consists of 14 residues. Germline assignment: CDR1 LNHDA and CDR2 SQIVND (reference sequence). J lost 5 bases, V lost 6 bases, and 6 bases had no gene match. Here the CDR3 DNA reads TGTGCCAGTAGAGACAGGGGGCGCGGGGAGACCCAGTACTTC. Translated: CASRDRGRGETQYF.

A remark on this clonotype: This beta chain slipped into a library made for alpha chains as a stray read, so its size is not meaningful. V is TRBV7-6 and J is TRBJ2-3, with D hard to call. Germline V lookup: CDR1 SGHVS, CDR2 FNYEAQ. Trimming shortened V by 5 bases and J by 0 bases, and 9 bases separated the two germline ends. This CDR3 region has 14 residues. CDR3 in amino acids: CASSQQPSTDTQYF. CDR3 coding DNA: TGTGCCAGCAGCCAACAGCCGAGCACAGATACGCAGTATTTT.

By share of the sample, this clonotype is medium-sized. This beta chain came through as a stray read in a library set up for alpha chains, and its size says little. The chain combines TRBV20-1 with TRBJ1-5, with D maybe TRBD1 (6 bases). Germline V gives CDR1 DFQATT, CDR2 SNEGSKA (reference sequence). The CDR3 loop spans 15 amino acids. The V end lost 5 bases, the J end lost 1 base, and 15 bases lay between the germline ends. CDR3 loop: CSAPFTGSSNQPQHF. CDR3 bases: TGCAGTGCTCCCTTCACAGGGTCCAGCAATCAGCCCCAGCATTTT.

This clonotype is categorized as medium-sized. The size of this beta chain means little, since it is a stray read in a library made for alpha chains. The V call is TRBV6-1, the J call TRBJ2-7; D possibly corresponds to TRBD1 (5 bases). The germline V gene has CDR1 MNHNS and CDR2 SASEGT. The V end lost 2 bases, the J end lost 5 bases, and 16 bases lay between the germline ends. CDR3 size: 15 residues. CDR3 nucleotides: TGTGCCAGCAGTGAAAGGGGCAGGGTTGCCAACGAGCAGTACGTC. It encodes CASSERGRVANEQYV.

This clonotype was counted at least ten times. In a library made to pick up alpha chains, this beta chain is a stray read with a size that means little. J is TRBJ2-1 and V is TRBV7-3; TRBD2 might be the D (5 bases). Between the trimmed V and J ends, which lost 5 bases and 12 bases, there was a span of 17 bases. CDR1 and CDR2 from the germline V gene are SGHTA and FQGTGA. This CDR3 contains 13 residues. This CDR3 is CASSVKAGSLQFF. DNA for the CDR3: TGTGCCAGCAGCGTAAAAGCTGGGAGTTTGCAGTTCTTC.

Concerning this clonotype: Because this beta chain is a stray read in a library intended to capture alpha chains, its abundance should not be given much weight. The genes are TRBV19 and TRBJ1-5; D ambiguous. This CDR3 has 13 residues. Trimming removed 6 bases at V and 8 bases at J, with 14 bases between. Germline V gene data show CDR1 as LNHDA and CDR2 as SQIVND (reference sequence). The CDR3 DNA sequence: TGTGCCAGTAGCACCACTAAGAGGGAGCCCCAGCATTTT. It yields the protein CASSTTKREPQHF.

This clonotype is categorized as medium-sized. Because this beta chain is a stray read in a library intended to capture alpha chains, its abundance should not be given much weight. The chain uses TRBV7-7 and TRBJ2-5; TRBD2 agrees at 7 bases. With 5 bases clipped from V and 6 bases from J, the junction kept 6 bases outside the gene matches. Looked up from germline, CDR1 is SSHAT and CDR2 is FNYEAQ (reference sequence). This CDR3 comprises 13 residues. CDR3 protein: CASSHTSVQTQYF. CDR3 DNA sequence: TGTGCCAGCAGCCATACTAGCGTCCAGACCCAGTACTTC.

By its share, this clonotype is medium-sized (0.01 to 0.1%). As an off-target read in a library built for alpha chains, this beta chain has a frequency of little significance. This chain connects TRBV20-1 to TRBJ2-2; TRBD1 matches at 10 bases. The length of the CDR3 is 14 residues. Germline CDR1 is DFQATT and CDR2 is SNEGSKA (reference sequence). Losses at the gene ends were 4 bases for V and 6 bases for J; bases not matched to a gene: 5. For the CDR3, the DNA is TGCAGTGCTAAGGGGACAGGGGAATCCGGGGAGCTGTTTTTT. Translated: CSAKGTGESGELFF.

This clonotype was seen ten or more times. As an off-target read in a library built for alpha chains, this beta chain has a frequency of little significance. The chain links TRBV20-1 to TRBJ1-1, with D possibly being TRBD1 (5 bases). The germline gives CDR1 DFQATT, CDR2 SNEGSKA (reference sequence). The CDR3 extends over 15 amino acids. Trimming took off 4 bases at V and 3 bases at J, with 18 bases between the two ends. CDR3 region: CSATRPGGWDTEAFF. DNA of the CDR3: TGCAGTGCTACACGTCCTGGGGGGTGGGACACTGAAGCTTTCTTT.

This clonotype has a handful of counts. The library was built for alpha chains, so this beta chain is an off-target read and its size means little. Here the CDR3 DNA reads TGTGCCACCGGGGACAGGGCTCAAGAGACCCAGTACTTC. Protein sequence: CATGDRAQETQYF. The chain combines TRBV12-3 or TRBV12-4 with TRBJ2-5; 9 bases are shared with TRBD1. The CDR3 covers 13 residues. Losses at the gene ends were 10 bases for V and 2 bases for J; bases not matched to a gene: 5.

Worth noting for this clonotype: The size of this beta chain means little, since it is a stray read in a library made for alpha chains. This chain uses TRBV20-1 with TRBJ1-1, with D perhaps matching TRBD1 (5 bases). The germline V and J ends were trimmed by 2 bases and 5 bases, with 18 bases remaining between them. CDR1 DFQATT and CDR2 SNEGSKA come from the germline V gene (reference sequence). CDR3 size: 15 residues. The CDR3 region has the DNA TGCAGTGCTAGAACCGGGGGAAGGGGAAGTACTGAAGCTTTCTTT. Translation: CSARTGGRGSTEAFF.

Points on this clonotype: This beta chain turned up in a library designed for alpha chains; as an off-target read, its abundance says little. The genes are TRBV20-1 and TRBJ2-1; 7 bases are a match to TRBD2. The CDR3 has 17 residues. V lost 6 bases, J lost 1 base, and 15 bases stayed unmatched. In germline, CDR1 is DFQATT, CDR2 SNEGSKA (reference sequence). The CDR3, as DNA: TGCAGTGCCCCCCGGATGGGGGAGGGTCTGTCCTACAATGAGCAGTTCTTC. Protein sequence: CSAPRMGEGLSYNEQFF.

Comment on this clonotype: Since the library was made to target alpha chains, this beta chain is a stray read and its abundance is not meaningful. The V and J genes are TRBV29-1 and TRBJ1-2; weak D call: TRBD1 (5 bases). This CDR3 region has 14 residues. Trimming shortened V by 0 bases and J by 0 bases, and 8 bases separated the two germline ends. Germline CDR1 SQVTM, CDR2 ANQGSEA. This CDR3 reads CSVEEGAANYGYTF. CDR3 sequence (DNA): TGCAGCGTTGAAGAAGGGGCGGCTAACTATGGCTACACCTTC.

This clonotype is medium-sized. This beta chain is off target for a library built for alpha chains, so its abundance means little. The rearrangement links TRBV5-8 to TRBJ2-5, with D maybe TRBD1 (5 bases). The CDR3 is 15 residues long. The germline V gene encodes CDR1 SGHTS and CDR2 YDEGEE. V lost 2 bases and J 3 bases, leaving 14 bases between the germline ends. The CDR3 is CASSLGRAAKETQYF. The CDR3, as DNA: TGTGCCAGCAGCTTAGGCAGGGCCGCGAAAGAGACCCAGTACTTC.

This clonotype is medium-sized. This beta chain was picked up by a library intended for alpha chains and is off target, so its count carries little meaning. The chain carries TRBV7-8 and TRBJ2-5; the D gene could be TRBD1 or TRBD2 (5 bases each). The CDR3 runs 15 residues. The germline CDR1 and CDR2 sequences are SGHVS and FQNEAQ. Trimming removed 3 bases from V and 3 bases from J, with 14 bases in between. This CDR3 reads CASSLSGRSKETQYF. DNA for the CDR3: TGTGCCAGCAGCTTGTCGGGGCGGAGTAAAGAGACCCAGTACTTC.

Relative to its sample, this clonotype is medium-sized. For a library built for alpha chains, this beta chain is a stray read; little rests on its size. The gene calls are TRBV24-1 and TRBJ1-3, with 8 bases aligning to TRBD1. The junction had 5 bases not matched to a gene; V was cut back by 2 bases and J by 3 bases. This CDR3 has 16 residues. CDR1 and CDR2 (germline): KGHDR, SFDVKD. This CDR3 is CATSDYGQGRGNTIYF. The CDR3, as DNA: TGTGCCACCAGTGATTACGGACAGGGCCGTGGAAACACCATATATTTT.

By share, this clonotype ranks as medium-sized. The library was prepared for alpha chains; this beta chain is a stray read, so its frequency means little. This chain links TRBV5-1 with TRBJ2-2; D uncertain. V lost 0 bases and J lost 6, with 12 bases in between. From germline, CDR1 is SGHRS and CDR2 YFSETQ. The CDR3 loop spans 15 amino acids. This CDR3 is CASSLDTHGPGELFF. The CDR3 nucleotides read TGCGCCAGCAGCTTGGACACCCACGGACCCGGGGAGCTGTTTTTT.

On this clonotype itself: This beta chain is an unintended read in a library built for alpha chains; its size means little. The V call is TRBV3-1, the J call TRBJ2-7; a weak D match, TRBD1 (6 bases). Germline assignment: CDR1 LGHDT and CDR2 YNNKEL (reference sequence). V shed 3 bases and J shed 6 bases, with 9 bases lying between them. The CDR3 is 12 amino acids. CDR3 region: CASSQIGGEQYF. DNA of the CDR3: TGTGCCAGCAGCCAGATAGGGGGCGAGCAGTACTTC.